Listed here are 12 T cell receptor beta chains from one sample, sequenced in a study of resident and recirculating memory T cells in vitiligo. Sequenced by immunoSEQ multiplex PCR; TCRdb stores in-frame clones only, minus some. In the table there are more than 65,000 clones, approximately 90% of which are singletons. What was sequenced was blood. These receptors originate from a male donor with vitiligo.

The chain combines TRBV7-2 with TRBJ2-1; 11 nucleotides match TRBD1. CDR1 and CDR2 from the germline V gene are SGHTA and FQGNSA. V lost 4 bases and J lost 4; bases outside the gene matches: 6. The CDR3 consists of 16 residues. CDR3 DNA: TGTGCCAGCAGCTCATCCGGGACAGGGGGGTACAATGAGCAGTTCTTC. Translated, it gives CASSSSGTGGYNEQFF. The entire variable domain, with the rest obtained from reference TRBV7-2 and TRBJ2-1, is as follows: GAGVSQSPSNKVTEKGKDVELRCDPISGHTALYWYRQSLGQGLEFLIYFQGNSAPDKSGLPSDRFSAERTGGSVSTLTIQRTQQEDSAVYLCASSSSGTGGYNEQFFGPGTRLTVL.

The chain employs TRBV7-9 and TRBJ1-2, with TRBD1 matching 10 bases. The CDR3 length is 17 residues. V lost 5 bases and J lost 2; bases outside the gene matches: 11. Germline-derived CDR1 and CDR2 are SEHNR and FQNEAQ (reference sequence). CDR3 residues: CASSPTPGQGRNYGYTF. In DNA form, the CDR3 reads TGTGCCAGCAGCCCTACCCCGGGACAGGGGCGGAACTATGGCTACACCTTC.

J is TRBJ1-1 and V is TRBV7-2; tentatively, D is TRBD1 (6 bases). CDR3 length equals 15 residues. Deletions cut 0 bases from V and 0 bases from J, with 8 bases between. Germline V CDR1 and CDR2: SGHTA, FQGNSA. The CDR3 is CASSLARTVNTEAFF. The CDR3 DNA reads TGTGCCAGCAGCTTAGCGCGGACAGTGAACACTGAAGCTTTCTTT.

The chain employs TRBV5-6 and TRBJ2-5; possible D gene TRBD1, 5 bases. The CDR3 length is 13 residues. V was pared by 4 bases and J by 4 bases, with 11 bases between. CDR1 is SGHDT and CDR2 is YYEEEE in the germline V gene. Written as DNA, the CDR3 is TGTGCCAGCAGCCAGACAGTTACAGAGACCCAGTACTTC. As protein: CASSQTVTETQYF.

The V call is TRBV6-5, the J call TRBJ2-7; 9 nucleotides match TRBD1. The ends lost 3 bases at V and 4 bases at J; junction bases unmatched: 4. The CDR3 runs 14 residues. Germline V gives CDR1 MNHEY, CDR2 SVGAGI. The CDR3 protein is CASSYGDRVYEQYF. The CDR3 region has the DNA TGTGCCAGCAGTTATGGGGACAGGGTATACGAGCAGTACTTC.

V usage is TRBV5-4 and J usage is TRBJ2-1; the D gene is possibly TRBD1 (6 bases). V was clipped by 8 bases and J by 7 bases, with 10 bases between them. CDR1 is SGHNT, CDR2 YYREEE, per germline (reference sequence). CDR3 length: 11 amino acids. CDR3 bases: TGTGCCAGTACAAGGGGGAATGAGCAGTTCTTC. This codes for CASTRGNEQFF. The entire variable domain, with the rest obtained from reference TRBV5-4 and TRBJ2-1, is as follows: ETGVTQSPTHLIKTRGQQVTLRCSSQSGHNTVSWYQQALGQGPQFIFQYYREEENGRGNFPPRFSGLQFPNYSSELNVNALELDDSALYLCASTRGNEQFFGPGTRLTVL.

This clone was seen a single time. The chain is built from TRBV29-1 and TRBJ2-3, with 9 bases fitting TRBD2. V dropped 7 bases and J dropped 2; count of bases not matched to a gene: 10. Germline V gene lookup returns CDR1 SQVTM and CDR2 ANQGSEA. The CDR3 contains 15 residues. The CDR3 here is CSANFAGGITDTQYF. DNA of the CDR3: TGCAGCGCCAACTTTGCGGGGGGGATCACAGATACGCAGTATTTT.

This clone was observed a few times. The V and J genes are TRBV9 and TRBJ1-1; 8 nucleotides align to TRBD1. Per the germline V gene, CDR1 is SGDLS and CDR2 is YYNGEE. This CDR3 contains 15 residues. With 3 bases clipped from V and 1 base from J, the junction kept 5 bases outside the gene matches. CDR3 loop: CASSARQGTNTEAFF. In DNA, the CDR3 is TGTGCCAGCAGCGCCAGACAGGGGACGAACACTGAAGCTTTCTTT.

The chain combines TRBV14 with TRBJ1-3; 8 bases fit TRBD1. Trimming removed 4 bases from V and 3 bases from J; junction bases left unmatched: 2. From germline, CDR1 is SGHDN and CDR2 FVKESK. There are 14 residues in the CDR3. CDR3 nucleotide sequence: TGTGCCAGCAGCCTGGGGACAGGTGGAAACACCATATATTTT. Translated, it gives CASSLGTGGNTIYF.

The CDR3 DNA reads TGTGCCAGCAGCCCCCGCGGGGGGAACAATGAGCAGTTCTTC. Translating it yields CASSPRGGNNEQFF. The V gene is TRBV9, the J gene TRBJ2-1; TRBD2 matches 8 bases. Germline CDR1 is SGDLS and CDR2 is YYNGEE. The CDR3 length is 14 residues. V was pared by 4 bases and J by 5 bases, with 5 bases of the junction left unmatched.

V usage is TRBV2 and J usage is TRBJ2-7, with unresolved D. CDR1 and CDR2 (germline): SNHLY, FYNNEI. This CDR3 region has 12 residues. V was clipped by 6 bases and J by 0 bases, with 6 bases between them. The CDR3 loop is CASRMSSYEQYF. In nucleotides, the CDR3 is TGTGCCAGCAGGATGAGCTCCTACGAGCAGTACTTC.

The CDR3 nucleotides are TGTGCCAGTAGTTTTAACCGGGACAGGAGGGATCAGCCCCAGCATTTT. Its protein product is CASSFNRDRRDQPQHF. V is TRBV19 and J is TRBJ1-5; 8 nucleotides align to TRBD1. There are 16 residues in the CDR3. Germline V CDR1 and CDR2: LNHDA, SQIVND (reference sequence). Unmatched junction bases numbered 11, after V lost 5 bases and J lost 5 bases.